This T cell receptor beta chain was captured by sequencing in a study of human T cells and chemical hapten exposure. Time point defined: pre-sensitization, week 0. The sample's treatment: therapeutic diphenylcyclopropenone sensitization with weekly scalp DPC. TCRdb re-called the RACE reads with MiXCR, one entry per CDR3 protein. This sample has 300,000 to 450,000 distinct CDR3 sequences, with 5% to 6.5% found just once. CDR1 MNHEY and CDR2 SMNVEV come from the germline V gene (reference sequence). V dropped 7 bases and J dropped 2 bases, with 21 bases sitting between them. This CDR3 spans 16 amino acids. This clonotype showed up many times.

The chain is built from TRBV27 and TRBJ2-7; possible D gene TRBD2, 6 bases. The clonotype comes from a woman aged 45-65 years with alopecia areata. Some clones in this sample may be carry-over from other donors' samples. The source material was whole blood, sampled in connection with sensitization to the hapten diphenylcyclopropenone (DPC). The CDR3 here is CASNNMGGALPYEQYF. CDR3 bases: TGTGCCAGCAATAATATGGGGGGTGCCCTCCCCTACGAGCAGTACTTC.